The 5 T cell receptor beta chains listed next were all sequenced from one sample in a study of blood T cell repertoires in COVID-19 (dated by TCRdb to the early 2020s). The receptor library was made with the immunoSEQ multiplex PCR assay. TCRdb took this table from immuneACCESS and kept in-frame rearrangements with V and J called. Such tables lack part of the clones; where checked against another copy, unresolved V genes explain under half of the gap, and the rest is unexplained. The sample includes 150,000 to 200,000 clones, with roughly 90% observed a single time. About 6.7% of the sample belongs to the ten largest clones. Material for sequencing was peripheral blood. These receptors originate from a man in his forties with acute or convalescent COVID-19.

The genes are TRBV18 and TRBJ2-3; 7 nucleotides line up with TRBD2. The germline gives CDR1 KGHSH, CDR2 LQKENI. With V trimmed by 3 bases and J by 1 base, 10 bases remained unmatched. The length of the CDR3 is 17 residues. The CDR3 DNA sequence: TGTGCCAGCTCACCCGTTGTGGGGGGGGTCGGCACAGATACGCAGTATTTT. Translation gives CASSPVVGGVGTDTQYF.

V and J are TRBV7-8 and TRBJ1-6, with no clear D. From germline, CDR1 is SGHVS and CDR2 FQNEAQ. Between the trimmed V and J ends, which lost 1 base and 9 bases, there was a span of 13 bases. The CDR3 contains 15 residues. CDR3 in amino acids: CASSLVVGAGSPLHF. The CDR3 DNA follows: TGTGCCAGCAGCTTAGTTGTGGGCGCGGGTTCACCCCTCCACTTT.

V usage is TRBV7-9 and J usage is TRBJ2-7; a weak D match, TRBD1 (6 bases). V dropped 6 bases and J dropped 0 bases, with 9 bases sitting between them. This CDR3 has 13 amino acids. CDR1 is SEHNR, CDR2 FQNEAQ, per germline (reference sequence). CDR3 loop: CASRGGSSYEQYF. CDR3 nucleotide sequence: TGTGCCAGCAGAGGGGGAAGCTCCTACGAGCAGTACTTC.

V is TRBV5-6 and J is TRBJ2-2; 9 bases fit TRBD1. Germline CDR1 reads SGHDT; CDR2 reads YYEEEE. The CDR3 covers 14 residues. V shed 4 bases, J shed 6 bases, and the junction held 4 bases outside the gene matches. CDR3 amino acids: CASSPGTGSGELFF. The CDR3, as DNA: TGTGCCAGCAGCCCCGGGACAGGGTCCGGGGAGCTGTTTTTT.

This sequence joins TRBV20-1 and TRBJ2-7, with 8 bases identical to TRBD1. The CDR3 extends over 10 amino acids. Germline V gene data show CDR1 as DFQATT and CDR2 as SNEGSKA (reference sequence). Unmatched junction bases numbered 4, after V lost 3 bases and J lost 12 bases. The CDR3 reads CSASRQGSYF. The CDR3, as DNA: TGCAGTGCTAGCAGACAGGGGTCGTACTTC.